The clone carrying this TCR beta chain occurred a few times. The CDR3 runs to 14 residues. Trimming removed 0 bases at V and 3 bases at J, with 7 bases between. Per germline, CDR1 SGHRS and CDR2 YFSETQ. Each CDR3 protein is one row after TCRdb ran MiXCR on the RT-PCR reads. The sample yields more than 600,000 distinct CDR3 sequences, 13% to 15% seen once. The source of this sequence is a female donor in good health, serving as a healthy control. The gene calls are TRBV5-1 and TRBJ2-1; D gene ambiguous. Material: memory CD4+ T cells from blood. For the CDR3, the DNA is TGCGCCAGCAGCTTGGCCGACTTCTACAATGAGCAGTTCTTC. The encoded protein is CASSLADFYNEQFF.